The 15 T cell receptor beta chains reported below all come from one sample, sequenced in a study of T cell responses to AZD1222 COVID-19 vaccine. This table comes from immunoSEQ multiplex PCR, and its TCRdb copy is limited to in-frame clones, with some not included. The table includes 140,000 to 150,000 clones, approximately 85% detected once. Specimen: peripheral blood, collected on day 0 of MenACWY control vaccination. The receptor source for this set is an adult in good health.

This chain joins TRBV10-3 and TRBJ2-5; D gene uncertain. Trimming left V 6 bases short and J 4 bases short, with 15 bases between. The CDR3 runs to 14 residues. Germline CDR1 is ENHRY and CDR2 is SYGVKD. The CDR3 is CAISGAWQGETQYF. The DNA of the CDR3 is TGTGCCATCAGCGGAGCTTGGCAAGGAGAGACCCAGTACTTC.

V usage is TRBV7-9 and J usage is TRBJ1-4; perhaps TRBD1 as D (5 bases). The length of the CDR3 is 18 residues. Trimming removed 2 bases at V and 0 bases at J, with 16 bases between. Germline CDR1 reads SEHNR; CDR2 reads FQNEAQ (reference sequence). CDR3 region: CASSLRQGEGTTNEKLFF. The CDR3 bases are TGTGCCAGCAGCTTACGTCAAGGGGAGGGGACAACTAATGAAAAACTGTTTTTT.

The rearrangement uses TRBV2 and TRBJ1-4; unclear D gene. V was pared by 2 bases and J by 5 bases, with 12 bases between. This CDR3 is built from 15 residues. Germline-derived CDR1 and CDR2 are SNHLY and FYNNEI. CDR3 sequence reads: CASSEKGSLNEKLFF. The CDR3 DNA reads TGTGCCAGCAGTGAAAAAGGGTCCCTAAATGAAAAACTGTTTTTT.

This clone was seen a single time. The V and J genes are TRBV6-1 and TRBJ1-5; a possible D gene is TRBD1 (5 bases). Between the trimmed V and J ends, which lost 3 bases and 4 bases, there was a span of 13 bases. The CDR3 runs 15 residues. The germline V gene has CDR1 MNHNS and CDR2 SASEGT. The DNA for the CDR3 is TGTGCCAGCAGTGATCCAGGGACCACGAATCAGCCCCAGCATTTT. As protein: CASSDPGTTNQPQHF.

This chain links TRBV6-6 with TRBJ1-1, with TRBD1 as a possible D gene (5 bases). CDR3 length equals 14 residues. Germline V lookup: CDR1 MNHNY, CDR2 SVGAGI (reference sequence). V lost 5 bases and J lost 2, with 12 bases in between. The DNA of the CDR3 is TGTGCCAGCAGTAGTCGAGACAGTAACACTGAAGCTTTCTTT. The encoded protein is CASSSRDSNTEAFF.

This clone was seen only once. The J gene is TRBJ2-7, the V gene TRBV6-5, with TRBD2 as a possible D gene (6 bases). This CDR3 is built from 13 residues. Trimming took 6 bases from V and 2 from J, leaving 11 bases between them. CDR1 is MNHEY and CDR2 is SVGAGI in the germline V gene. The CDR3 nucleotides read TGTGCCAGCAGCCGGGAGCGGGCCTACGAGCAGTACGTC. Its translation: CASSRERAYEQYV.

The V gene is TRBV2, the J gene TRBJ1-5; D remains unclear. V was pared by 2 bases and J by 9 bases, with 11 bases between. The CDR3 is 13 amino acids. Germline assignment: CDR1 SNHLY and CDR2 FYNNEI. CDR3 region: CASSERTVRPQHF. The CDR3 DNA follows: TGTGCCAGCAGTGAACGGACGGTGAGGCCCCAGCATTTT.

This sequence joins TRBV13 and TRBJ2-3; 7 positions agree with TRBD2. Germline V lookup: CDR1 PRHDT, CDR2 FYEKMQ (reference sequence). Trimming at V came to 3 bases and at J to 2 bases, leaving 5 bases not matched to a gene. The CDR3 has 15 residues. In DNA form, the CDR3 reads TGTGCCAGCAGCTTCGGAGCGGGGCTCACAGATACGCAGTATTTT. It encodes CASSFGAGLTDTQYF.

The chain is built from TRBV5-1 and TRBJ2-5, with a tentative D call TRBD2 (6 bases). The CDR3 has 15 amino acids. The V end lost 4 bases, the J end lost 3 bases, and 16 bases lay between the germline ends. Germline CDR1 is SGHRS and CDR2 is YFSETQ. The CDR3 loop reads CASSVAGTEKETQYF. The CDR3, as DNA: TGCGCCAGCAGCGTTGCCGGGACTGAGAAAGAGACCCAGTACTTC.

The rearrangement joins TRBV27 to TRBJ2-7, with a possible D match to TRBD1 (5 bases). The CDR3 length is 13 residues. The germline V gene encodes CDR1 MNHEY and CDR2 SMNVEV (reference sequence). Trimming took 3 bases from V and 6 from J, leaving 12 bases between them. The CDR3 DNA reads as TGTGCCAGCAGTTTGGGCAGGGCGAGCGAGCAGTACTTC. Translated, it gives CASSLGRASEQYF.

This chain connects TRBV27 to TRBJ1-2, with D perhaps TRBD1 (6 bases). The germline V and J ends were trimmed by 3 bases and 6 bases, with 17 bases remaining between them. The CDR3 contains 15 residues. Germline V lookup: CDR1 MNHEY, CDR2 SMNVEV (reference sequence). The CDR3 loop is CASSFRGPAGDGYTF. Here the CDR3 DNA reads TGTGCCAGCAGTTTTAGAGGGCCGGCAGGGGATGGCTACACCTTC.

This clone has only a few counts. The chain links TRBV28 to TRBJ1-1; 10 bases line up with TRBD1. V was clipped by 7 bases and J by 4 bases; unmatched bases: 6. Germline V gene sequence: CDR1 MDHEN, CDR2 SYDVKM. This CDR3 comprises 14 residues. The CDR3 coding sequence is TGTGCCAGCACCAGGGACAGGGGAGGCACTGAAGCTTTCTTT. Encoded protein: CASTRDRGGTEAFF.

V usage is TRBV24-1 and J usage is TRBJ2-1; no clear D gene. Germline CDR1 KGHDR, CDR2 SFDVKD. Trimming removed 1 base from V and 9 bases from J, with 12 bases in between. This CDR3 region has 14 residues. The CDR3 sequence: CATSDFLESTEQFF. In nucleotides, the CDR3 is TGTGCCACCAGTGATTTCCTAGAAAGTACTGAGCAGTTCTTC.

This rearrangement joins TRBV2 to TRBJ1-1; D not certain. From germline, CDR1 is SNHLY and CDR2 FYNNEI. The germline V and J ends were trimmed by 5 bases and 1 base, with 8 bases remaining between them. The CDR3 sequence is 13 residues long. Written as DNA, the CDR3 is TGTGCCAGCAGTCTGGGCGAGAACACTGAAGCTTTCTTT. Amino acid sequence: CASSLGENTEAFF.

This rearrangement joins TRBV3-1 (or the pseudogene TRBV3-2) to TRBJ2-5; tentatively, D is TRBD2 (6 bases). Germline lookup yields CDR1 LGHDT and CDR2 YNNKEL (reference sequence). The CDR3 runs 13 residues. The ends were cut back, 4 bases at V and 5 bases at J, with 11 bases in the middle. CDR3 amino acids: CASSLNRGETQYF. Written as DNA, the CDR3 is TGTGCCAGCAGCCTCAACCGGGGGGAGACCCAGTACTTC.